Each of the 27 T cell receptor beta chains below was sequenced from the same sample in a study of identical twins. TCRdb redid the calling of the 5' RACE reads with MiXCR, one entry per CDR3 protein. The sample contains 1.5 million to 2 million distinct CDR3 sequences, about 32% of which appear only once. The source material was cord blood. These receptors were collected from a newborn girl in good health.

The chain uses TRBV7-9 and TRBJ2-3; D is undetermined. The CDR3 is 15 amino acids. Germline loops: CDR1 SEHNR, CDR2 FQNEAQ (reference sequence). Trimming removed 5 bases at V and 8 bases at J, with 20 bases between. The CDR3 loop is CASSPFATVPGTQYF. The CDR3, as DNA: TGTGCCAGCAGCCCCTTCGCGACTGTCCCGGGTACGCAGTATTTT. Supplemented by reference TRBV7-9 and TRBJ2-3, the full variable domain reads DTGVSQNPRHKITKRGQNVTFRCDPISEHNRLYWYRQTLGQGPEFLTYFQNEAQLEKSRLLSDRFSAERPKGSFSTLEIQRTEQGDSAMYLCASSPFATVPGTQYFGPGTRLTVL.

The chain carries TRBV10-2 and TRBJ1-5; TRBD1 might be the D (5 bases). The germline V gene encodes CDR1 WSHSY and CDR2 SAAADI. V was cut by 6 bases and J by 0 bases, with 12 bases left in between. This CDR3 is 15 amino acids long. This chain's CDR3 is CASSEGFYSNQPQHF. The CDR3 nucleotides read TGCGCCAGCAGCGAGGGGTTCTATAGCAATCAGCCCCAGCATTTT.

The V call is TRBV9, the J call TRBJ1-2, with D perhaps matching TRBD1 (5 bases). The germline V gene has CDR1 SGDLS and CDR2 YYNGEE. Trimming pared 0 bases from V and 8 bases from J, leaving 20 bases between. There are 16 residues in the CDR3. CDR3 in amino acids: CASSVGPDQGADGYTF. The CDR3 nucleotides are TGTGCCAGCAGCGTAGGCCCCGATCAGGGAGCGGACGGCTACACCTTC.

This rearrangement joins TRBV5-1 to TRBJ2-1; 9 bases align to TRBD1. The better agreement between TRBJ2-7 and the DNA end casts doubt on the J call. This CDR3 spans 15 amino acids. Germline CDR1 is SGHRS and CDR2 is YFSETQ. The CDR3 spells CASSLDRGLYNEQYF. For the CDR3, the DNA is TGCGCCAGCAGCTTGGACAGGGGGCTGTACAATGAGCAGTACTTC.

The chain joins TRBV20-1 to TRBJ2-2; weak D call: TRBD1 (6 bases). Germline V lookup: CDR1 DFQATT, CDR2 SNEGSKA (reference sequence). Trimming took 3 bases from V and 0 from J, leaving 17 bases between them. CDR3 length: 17 residues. CDR3 DNA: TGCAGTGCTAGGGCCCCCCAGGGGCTAGCGAACACCGGGGAGCTGTTTTTT. Protein: CSARAPQGLANTGELFF.

This clonotype was recorded a few times. The V call is TRBV9, the J call TRBJ2-5; the match to TRBD2 covers 8 bases. After removal of 4 bases from V and 2 bases from J, the junction contained 4 bases not matched to a gene. This CDR3 region has 14 residues. The germline gives CDR1 SGDLS, CDR2 YYNGEE. The CDR3 region is CASSMAGGQETQYF. The CDR3 coding sequence is TGTGCCAGCAGCATGGCGGGAGGACAAGAGACCCAGTACTTC.

A few counts support this clonotype. This rearrangement joins TRBV4-1 to TRBJ2-7; 9 positions match TRBD2. This CDR3 comprises 19 residues. J was trimmed by 3 bases and V by 4 bases; bases with no gene match: 19. Germline CDR1 is MGHRA and CDR2 is YSYEKL. CDR3 in DNA: TGCGCCAGCAGCCGGTACCTAGCGGGGCGGCCCAATATTCTCTACGAGCAGTACTTC. It specifies CASSRYLAGRPNILYEQYF.

This clonotype was counted between two and nine times. The gene calls are TRBV4-2 and TRBJ1-2; unclear D gene. V lost 1 base, J lost 2 bases, and 8 bases lay in between. The CDR3 loop spans 14 amino acids. CDR1 and CDR2 (germline): LGHNA, YNFKEQ. Written as DNA, the CDR3 is TGTGCCAGCAGCCAAGGGGCAGTGAACTATGGCTACACCTTC. The encoded protein is CASSQGAVNYGYTF.

This clonotype showed up just a few times. V usage is TRBV12-3 or TRBV12-4 and J usage is TRBJ2-1; 9 bases agree with TRBD1. J was trimmed by 1 base and V by 1 base; bases with no gene match: 8. The CDR3 loop spans 18 amino acids. CDR3 nucleotide sequence: TGTGCCAGCAGTTTAGGAGGGCCGGGACAGGGTTCCTACAATGAGCAGTTCTTC. Protein product: CASSLGGPGQGSYNEQFF.

The V and J genes are TRBV5-1 and TRBJ2-5, with 7 bases lining up with TRBD2. The length of the CDR3 is 15 residues. CDR1 and CDR2 (germline): SGHRS, YFSETQ. The trim removed 7 bases at V and 5 bases at J, leaving 14 bases unmatched. The CDR3, as DNA: TGCGCCAGCCAACCATCTAGCGGCCCAAGGGAGACCCAGTACTTC. This translates into CASQPSSGPRETQYF. Supplemented by reference TRBV5-1 and TRBJ2-5, the full variable domain reads KAGVTQTPRYLIKTRGQQVTLSCSPISGHRSVSWYQQTPGQGLQFLFEYFSETQRNKGNFPGRFSGRQFSNSRSEMNVSTLELGDSALYLCASQPSSGPRETQYFGPGTRLLVL.

On this clonotype: The junction and the germline gene differ at one end; a read error may be behind it. V and J are TRBV6-1 and TRBJ2-7, with D perhaps matching TRBD1 (6 bases). The CDR3 contains 13 residues. Germline assignment: CDR1 MNHNS and CDR2 SASEGT. This chain's CDR3 is CAGRDTVRYEQYF. The CDR3 nucleotides are TGTGCCGGCAGGGACACGGTTCGCTACGAGCAGTACTTC.

V gene TRBV2 combines with J gene TRBJ1-2; 8 bases match TRBD1. The ends lost 11 bases at V and 6 bases at J; junction bases unmatched: 8. CDR3 length equals 12 residues. Per the germline V gene, CDR1 is SNHLY and CDR2 is FYNNEI. The CDR3 sequence: CAGQGGVDGYTF. DNA for the CDR3: TGTGCCGGACAGGGAGGGGTAGATGGCTACACCTTC.

The CDR3 reads CASSLIGHGSPYNEQFF. For the CDR3, the DNA is TGTGCCAGCAGCCTTATAGGGCACGGGAGCCCCTACAATGAGCAGTTCTTC. The chain links TRBV3-1 to TRBJ2-1; D is perhaps TRBD2 (6 bases). Germline CDR1 is LGHDT and CDR2 is YNNKEL (reference sequence). The V end was cut by 4 bases, the J end by 2 bases, with 18 bases between. There are 17 residues in the CDR3.

The chain couples TRBV12-3 or TRBV12-4 to TRBJ1-2, with D tentatively TRBD1 (6 bases). The V end was cut by 8 bases, the J end by 0 bases, with 13 bases between. The CDR3 is 14 residues long. CDR3 sequence: CASLTGPSNYGYTF. For the CDR3, the DNA is TGTGCCAGCTTGACAGGTCCCTCTAACTATGGCTACACCTTC.

This clonotype occurred a few times. The J gene is TRBJ2-3, the V gene TRBV12-3 or TRBV12-4, with D possibly TRBD2 on 6 matching bases. The CDR3 totals 12 residues. V was pared by 6 bases and J by 8 bases, with 12 bases between. CDR3 DNA sequence: TGTGCCAGCAGACTAGCTGGGGGTACGCAGTATTTT. It specifies CASRLAGGTQYF.

This chain uses TRBV4-1 with TRBJ1-6, with a weak D call TRBD1 (5 bases). Germline V gene lookup returns CDR1 MGHRA and CDR2 YSYEKL. The CDR3 is 16 residues long. V was trimmed by 5 bases and J by 8 bases, leaving 19 bases between them. The CDR3, as DNA: TGCGCCAGCAGCTCCCAAAGGGCAGGGACGGATTCACCCCTCCACTTT. The encoded protein is CASSSQRAGTDSPLHF.

This clonotype came up many times. The chain carries TRBV7-9 and TRBJ2-3; D is unresolved. V dropped 1 base and J dropped 6 bases, with 8 bases sitting between them. This CDR3 is built from 13 residues. Per germline, CDR1 SEHNR and CDR2 FQNEAQ (reference sequence). CDR3 in amino acids: CASSLVLGDTQYF. CDR3 nucleotide sequence: TGTGCCAGCAGCTTAGTTCTCGGGGATACGCAGTATTTT.

This clonotype was seen only a few times. V usage is TRBV18 and J usage is TRBJ1-2; 8 nucleotides line up with TRBD1. Per germline, CDR1 KGHSH and CDR2 LQKENI. This CDR3 is built from 15 residues. The junction had 4 bases not matched to a gene; V was cut back by 3 bases and J by 1 base. CDR3 region: CASSPDRVFNYGYTF. The DNA for the CDR3 is TGTGCCAGCTCACCGGACAGGGTTTTTAACTATGGCTACACCTTC.

This rearrangement joins TRBV7-2 to TRBJ2-7; TRBD1 might be the D (6 bases). The CDR3 sequence is 14 residues long. Germline CDR1 reads SGHTA; CDR2 reads FQGNSA. V shed 1 base and J shed 6 bases, with 13 bases lying between them. For the CDR3, the DNA is TGTGCCAGCAGCTTAGTAGTGGGGGCCGCCGAGCAGTACTTC. Translated, it gives CASSLVVGAAEQYF.

This clonotype was detected a few times. V and J are TRBV20-1 and TRBJ2-1, with TRBD1 matching 10 bases. The CDR3 totals 14 residues. In germline, CDR1 is DFQATT, CDR2 SNEGSKA (reference sequence). V dropped 4 bases and J dropped 8; count of bases not matched to a gene: 8. The CDR3 bases are TGCAGTGCTACACCGGGACAGGGGAGGTATGAGCAGTTCTTC. Translated: CSATPGQGRYEQFF.

This clonotype appeared a few times. In DNA form, the CDR3 reads TGCAGCGTGGGAGGGGTCAGGGTAAGCACAGATACGCAGTATTTT. This codes for CSVGGVRVSTDTQYF. The chain is built from TRBV29-1 and TRBJ2-3, with 7 bases fitting TRBD2. The germline gives CDR1 SQVTM, CDR2 ANQGSEA. The length of the CDR3 is 15 residues. V lost 6 bases to trimming and J lost 0 bases; unmatched junction nucleotides: 9.

This clonotype has a count of ten or more. V usage is TRBV10-3 and J usage is TRBJ2-1, with D possibly being TRBD1 (6 bases). Trimming left V 3 bases short and J 4 bases short, with 16 bases between. There are 16 residues in the CDR3. Germline CDR1 ENHRY, CDR2 SYGVKD. CDR3 loop: CAISDFGDTLYNEQFF. The CDR3 DNA reads TGTGCCATCAGTGATTTTGGGGACACCCTATACAATGAGCAGTTCTTC.

The chain couples TRBV25-1 to TRBJ2-3; 12 bases are shared with TRBD2. The length of the CDR3 is 16 residues. Germline-derived CDR1 and CDR2 are MGHDK and SYGVNS. Germline trimming cut 4 bases from V and 5 bases from J; bases unmatched to any gene: 7. Written as DNA, the CDR3 is TGTGCCAGCAGTGCCCCTAGCGGGGGGGCAGAAGATACGCAGTATTTT. Translation: CASSAPSGGAEDTQYF.

The chain combines TRBV2 with TRBJ1-4, with 11 bases lining up with TRBD1. The germline V gene has CDR1 SNHLY and CDR2 FYNNEI. The CDR3 loop spans 16 amino acids. The ends lost 2 bases at V and 6 bases at J; junction bases unmatched: 5. This CDR3 is CASSELGTGGDEKLFF. In DNA, the CDR3 is TGTGCCAGCAGTGAATTAGGGACAGGGGGGGATGAAAAACTGTTTTTT.

The rearrangement uses TRBV29-1 and TRBJ1-1; 8 bases align to TRBD1. V was clipped by 7 bases and J by 4 bases; unmatched bases: 14. The CDR3 totals 15 residues. The germline CDR1 and CDR2 sequences are SQVTM and ANQGSEA. The CDR3 coding sequence is TGCAGCGCCAATGGGCGGGGACAGGCCATCACTGAAGCTTTCTTT. This encodes CSANGRGQAITEAFF.

J is TRBJ2-1 and V is TRBV20-1; 11 bases are shared with TRBD2. V dropped 2 bases and J dropped 12; count of bases not matched to a gene: 3. Germline V gene sequence: CDR1 DFQATT, CDR2 SNEGSKA (reference sequence). This CDR3 comprises 12 residues. The CDR3 sequence is CSARLAGGWQFF. The CDR3 DNA sequence: TGCAGTGCTAGACTAGCGGGAGGATGGCAGTTCTTC.

This clonotype was detected a few times. This chain connects TRBV3-1 to TRBJ2-3; TRBD2 agrees at 10 bases. The CDR3 runs 15 residues. From germline, CDR1 is LGHDT and CDR2 YNNKEL (reference sequence). Trimming removed 6 bases from V and 1 base from J; junction bases left unmatched: 4. CDR3 protein: CASRLAGVGTDTQYF. CDR3 nucleotide sequence: TGTGCCAGCAGGCTAGCGGGAGTGGGCACAGATACGCAGTATTTT.